This TCR beta chain was sequenced during a study of radiation and T cells in renal cell carcinoma. Time point in this sample: blood 4 weeks post-SBRT, at nephrectomy. The treatment denotes: 15 Gy SBRT to primary tumor, nephrectomy 4 weeks later. Nephrectomy followed 15 Gy stereotactic body radiation by 4 weeks. The table came from immunoSEQ multiplex PCR; TCRdb's copy has only in-frame clones and leaves some out. The table has some 150,000 clones, about 88% seen once. Material: blood, obtained from a patient whose treatment included radiotherapy and nephrectomy. The clonotype originates from a woman aged 45 to 65 with renal cell carcinoma.

CDR3 loop: CASSAPGKAGNTIYF. The CDR3 DNA reads TGTGCCAGCAGCGCCCCCGGTAAGGCTGGAAACACCATATATTTT. The genes are TRBV7-9 and TRBJ1-3; D gene unclear. V was trimmed by 5 bases and J by 2 bases, leaving 13 bases between them. This CDR3 comprises 15 residues. Germline CDR1 reads SEHNR; CDR2 reads FQNEAQ (reference sequence).